Listed below are T cell receptor beta chains from one sample, sequenced in a study of monozygotic twins with inflammatory bowel disease. For each CDR3 protein, TCRdb gives one entry from its re-call of the 5' RACE reads, without DNA. The sample table sets out roughly 320,000 distinct CDR3 sequences. Sequencing was done on a sample of blood. These receptors all come from a human donor with ulcerative colitis or Crohn's disease, or a healthy co-twin of an affected twin (not recorded which). Both conserved end residues are part of each CDR3.

V gene	J gene	CDR3 protein
TRBV15	TRBJ1-5	CATSPHRSKYQPQHF
TRBV29-1	TRBJ2-7	CSVELPVGRYEQYF
TRBV27	TRBJ2-2	CASSLSRVGAGELFF
TRBV7-2	TRBJ2-5	CASSRDMSRLETQYF
TRBV27	TRBJ1-5	CATRAYIHQPQHF
TRBV7-2	TRBJ1-3	CASSFFGNTIYF
TRBV18	TRBJ2-1	CASSPESLPYNEQFF
TRBV4-3	TRBJ2-3	CASSQAIGPTDTQYF
TRBV5-1	TRBJ2-7	CASSLGQGVGYEQYF
TRBV27	TRBJ2-6	CASSTQGDRESGANVLTF
TRBV12-3/TRBV12-4	TRBJ2-3	CATDVIGGATDTQYF
TRBV3-1	TRBJ2-5	CASSQQGAVLATQYF
TRBV20-1	TRBJ2-3	CSATSRGSSTDTQYF
TRBV16	TRBJ2-7	CASSQSLTGESFVYEQYF
TRBV7-8	TRBJ2-6	CASSLQKSSGANVLTF
TRBV2	TRBJ2-2	CAAGGRAPTGELFF
TRBV3-1	TRBJ2-1	CASSQDASEQFF
TRBV20-1	TRBJ2-7	CSAEGTVGEQYF
TRBV5-5	TRBJ2-7	CASSLTGTGVHEQYF
TRBV28	TRBJ1-1	CASGAGVLNTEAFF
TRBV6-6	TRBJ1-1	CASRGDLGTEAFF
TRBV29-1	TRBJ1-3	CSVTTSSGNTIYF
TRBV25-1	TRBJ1-2	CASSESTGNDLANYGYTF
TRBV7-2	TRBJ2-7	CASSRRAYEQYF
TRBV19	TRBJ2-3	CASSTKDGDTDTQYF
TRBV9	TRBJ2-7	CASSVLPTPGQGSGEQYF
TRBV12-3/TRBV12-4	TRBJ2-2	CAGASNTGELFF
TRBV7-2	TRBJ2-7	CASSSSHGRYEQYF
TRBV28	TRBJ2-7	CASSLLGGLSSYEQYF
TRBV7-9	TRBJ2-7	CASSTSVAGREQYF
TRBV27	TRBJ1-3	CASSPTGHGNTIYF
TRBV6-2/TRBV6-3	TRBJ2-4	CASTISGRIKNIQYF
TRBV11-2	TRBJ2-7	CASSLAGQTYEQYF
TRBV5-1	TRBJ2-7	CASSTTGTGQYF
TRBV12-3/TRBV12-4	TRBJ2-2	CASSSGLATGELFF
TRBV7-6	TRBJ2-1	CASSPAEGGEQFF
TRBV9	TRBJ2-3	CASSVVAGVEDTQYF
TRBV6-5	TRBJ2-4	CASSSPGWEGIQYF
TRBV20-1	TRBJ2-7	CSARVKGKVSSYEQYF